Below are 7 T cell receptor beta chains sequenced from a single sample in a study of lymphopenia after photon versus proton radiotherapy. TCRdb's table, derived via immunoSEQ multiplex PCR, lists solely in-frame clones and lacks some. The table includes 150,000 to 200,000 clones, about nine tenths detected once. The material was peripheral blood, obtained from a patient treated with photon-based radiotherapy. The receptors were gathered from a man over 45 with gastric cancer.

The gene calls are TRBV7-8 and TRBJ2-5; D gene ambiguous. Trimming took 5 bases from V and 0 from J, leaving 1 base between them. Germline lookup yields CDR1 SGHVS and CDR2 FQNEAQ. The CDR3 runs 11 residues. The CDR3 DNA sequence: TGTGCCAGCAGCAACCAAGAGACCCAGTACTTC. Residues: CASSNQETQYF.

The CDR3 sequence is CASSPYSLAGVPDTQYF. CDR3 nucleotides: TGTGCCAGCAGCCCTTACTCACTAGCGGGAGTTCCAGATACGCAGTATTTT. The chain is built from TRBV27 and TRBJ2-3, with 11 bases fitting TRBD2. This CDR3 region has 17 residues. CDR1 is MNHEY and CDR2 is SMNVEV in the germline V gene (reference sequence). Losses at the gene ends were 6 bases for V and 4 bases for J; bases not matched to a gene: 12.

In DNA, the CDR3 is TGTGCCAGCAGGGCCGACAGGGACACCGGGGAGCTGTTTTTT. Protein sequence: CASRADRDTGELFF. The chain uses TRBV2 and TRBJ2-2; 7 positions agree with TRBD1. Losses at the gene ends were 6 bases for V and 3 bases for J; bases not matched to a gene: 4. The CDR3 loop spans 14 amino acids. Germline V lookup: CDR1 SNHLY, CDR2 FYNNEI.

In nucleotides, the CDR3 is TGTGCCAGCAGCTCTAGCGGGAGGACCGGGGAGCTGTTTTTT. Its translation: CASSSSGRTGELFF. V usage is TRBV7-9 and J usage is TRBJ2-2, with 11 bases identical to TRBD2. This CDR3 comprises 14 residues. The germline gives CDR1 SEHNR, CDR2 FQNEAQ (reference sequence). V shed 4 bases and J 5 bases; nucleotides not matched to a gene: 0.

The rearrangement joins TRBV6-1 to TRBJ2-1; TRBD1 aligns across 9 bases. The V and J ends lost 6 bases and 8 bases, in that order; junction bases with no gene match: 8. CDR3 size: 14 residues. Germline V gives CDR1 MNHNS, CDR2 SASEGT. CDR3 DNA: TGTGCCAGCAGGGGGAACAGGGGGCGCGATGAGCAGTTCTTC. This translates into CASRGNRGRDEQFF.

The gene calls are TRBV7-9 and TRBJ1-1; D is unclear. Looked up from germline, CDR1 is SEHNR and CDR2 is FQNEAQ (reference sequence). The CDR3 spans 16 residues. Trimming cost V 0 bases and J 1 base, with 12 bases left between them. The CDR3 DNA follows: TGTGCCAGCAGCTTAGCGCCGGGCACTCAGAACACTGAAGCTTTCTTT. This codes for CASSLAPGTQNTEAFF.

The J gene is TRBJ2-6, the V gene TRBV15; 11 nucleotides align to TRBD1. Looked up from germline, CDR1 is LNHNV and CDR2 is YYDKDF (reference sequence). The CDR3 covers 19 residues. V lost 0 bases and J lost 0; bases outside the gene matches: 4. In nucleotides, the CDR3 is TGTGCCACCAGCAGAGAAATGGGACAGGGGGGCTCTGGGGCCAACGTCCTGACTTTC. Its translation: CATSREMGQGGSGANVLTF.